There are many counts of the clone carrying this T cell receptor (beta chain). Its cognate antigen is unknown. The germline V gene has CDR1 DFQATT and CDR2 SNEGSKA (reference sequence). J lost 7 bases, V lost 3 bases, and 8 bases had no gene match. This CDR3 is built from 15 residues. TCRdb ran MiXCR on the 5' RACE reads and lists one entry per CDR3 protein. The sample holds under 200,000 distinct CDR3 sequences; around a tenth are singletons and the top ten take about 27%. This entry is derived from a study of CD8 T cells in ankylosing spondylitis. Whole-study results and caveats: In ankylosing spondylitis blood, a motif of seven to nine highly homologous TCR beta variants appeared characteristic. A number of the motif variants had already been described in reactive arthritis synovial fluid and blood.

This clonotype was sampled from a male donor with ankylosing spondylitis or in good health (not recorded which). The chain has TRBV20-1 and TRBJ1-6; the match to TRBD1 covers 8 bases. The sample taken for sequencing was blood, either unsorted or a sorted T cell fraction (not recorded which). This CDR3 reads CSASPSRGQNSPLHF. The CDR3, as DNA: TGCAGTGCTAGCCCCTCCAGGGGGCAGAATTCACCCCTCCACTTT.